These 4 T cell receptor beta chains share one sample of origin, sequenced in a study of blood T cell repertoires in COVID-19. TCRdb's copy holds only in-frame clones and misses some; the assay was immunoSEQ multiplex PCR. The table has some 270,000 clones, 85% to 90% seen once. Sequencing used peripheral blood. These receptors were taken from a woman aged 55-69 years with COVID-19, enrolled during active disease.

The chain combines TRBV18 with TRBJ1-3; D not certain. CDR3 size: 16 residues. Germline CDR1 and CDR2: KGHSH and LQKENI. V was shortened by 6 bases and J by 0 bases, with 15 bases between the two germline ends. CDR3 coding DNA: TGTGCCAGCTCGCCTCCACGGGTGATCTCTGGAAACACCATATATTTT. As protein: CASSPPRVISGNTIYF. The entire variable domain, with the rest obtained from reference TRBV18 and TRBJ1-3, is as follows: NAGVMQNPRHLVRRRGQEARLRCSPMKGHSHVYWYRQLPEEGLKFMVYLQKENIIDESGMPKERFSAEFPKEGPSILRIQQVVRGDSAAYFCASSPPRVISGNTIYFGEGSWLTVV.

The rearrangement uses TRBV30 and TRBJ2-3; D may be TRBD1 (5 bases). The CDR3 extends over 15 amino acids. V lost 0 bases and J 2 bases, leaving 12 bases between the germline ends. The V gene's germline CDR1 is GTSNPN and CDR2 SVGIG (reference sequence). This chain's CDR3 is CAWSVVDRVTDTQYF. Here the CDR3 DNA reads TGTGCCTGGAGTGTCGTCGACAGAGTCACAGATACGCAGTATTTT.

The gene calls are TRBV5-1 and TRBJ2-1; TRBD2 matches 12 bases. Germline CDR1 SGHRS, CDR2 YFSETQ. The V and J ends lost 4 bases and 4 bases, in that order; junction bases with no gene match: 3. The CDR3 has 15 residues. CDR3 region: CASSPSGGAYNEQFF. The CDR3 bases are TGCGCCAGCAGCCCTAGCGGGGGGGCGTACAATGAGCAGTTCTTC.

This rearrangement joins TRBV7-3 to TRBJ2-7; 8 positions agree with TRBD1. The germline CDR1 and CDR2 sequences are SGHTA and FQGTGA. Trimming at V came to 5 bases and at J to 2 bases, leaving 8 bases not matched to a gene. This CDR3 is built from 15 residues. CDR3 residues: CASSQGASSAYEQYF. The CDR3 DNA reads as TGTGCCAGCAGCCAGGGGGCTAGCTCGGCCTACGAGCAGTACTTC.